This is a list of T cell receptor beta chains from one sample in a study of cytomegalovirus exposure and HLA in healthy donors. Produced via immunoSEQ multiplex PCR; TCRdb's table is partial and in-frame only. The sample includes a few hundred thousand clones, 65% to 90% of them seen just once. Sequences were obtained from PBMCs. The receptor source for this set is a girl aged 5 to 17 in good health and CMV-seronegative. Both conserved end residues are part of each CDR3. Each record gives: J gene, D gene, V gene, clone size, CDR3 DNA, CDR3 protein. D genes are given only for firm matches. A clone size is listed for some rows: how often the clone was seen (once, few, many), or a class if it is expanded.

TRBJ2-2 TRBD2 TRBV18 NA TGTGCCAGCTCACCGCGGGGGGGCCAAGGCACCGGGGAGCTGTTTTTT CASSPRGGQGTGELFF
TRBJ2-5 NA TRBV18 once TGTGCCAGCCTAGAACCGATCGCAGAGACCCAGTACTTC CASLEPIAETQYF
TRBJ2-2 TRBD1 TRBV6-5 NA TGTGCCAGCAGTTGGGACAGAAGAAACACCGGGGAGCTGTTTTTT CASSWDRRNTGELFF
TRBJ1-5 NA TRBV6-6 few TGTGCCAGCAGTTACGAGGGGGTTCAGCCCCAGCATTTT CASSYEGVQPQHF
TRBJ2-1 NA TRBV9 NA TGTGCCAGCAGCCCCCAGGCGATAAATGAGCAGTTCTTC CASSPQAINEQFF
TRBJ1-4 NA TRBV5-4 NA TGTGCCAGCAGCGCCCAGGGTTTACAAGCTGAAAAACTGTTTTTT CASSAQGLQAEKLFF
TRBJ2-7 NA TRBV18 NA TGTGCCAGCTCACCTCGGAGGACGGTTACCTACGAGCAGTACTTC CASSPRRTVTYEQYF
TRBJ1-2 NA TRBV19 NA TGTGCCAGTAGTATAAGGGACACCTATGGCTACACCTTC CASSIRDTYGYTF
TRBJ1-4 NA TRBV19 once TGTGCCAGTAGTATCGGGAAAGCTGCAACTAATGAAAAACTGTTTTTT CASSIGKAATNEKLFF
TRBJ1-1 NA TRBV25-1 once TGTGCCAGCAGTGATGCGGATGAGGGTCGTCACACTGAAGCTTTCTTT CASSDADEGRHTEAFF
TRBJ1-2 NA TRBV7-9 NA TGTGCCAGCAGCAAAAGGACACTTGATGGCTACACCTTC CASSKRTLDGYTF
TRBJ2-4 NA TRBV21-1 NA TGTGCCAGCAGCAACAGGGAGGAAGGCAAAAACATTCAGTACTTC CASSNREEGKNIQYF
TRBJ2-1 NA TRBV5-6 NA TGTGCCAGCAGCTTAGGAAGTATGTGGGGGGGCGCCCTCAATGAGCAGTTCTTC CASSLGSMWGGALNEQFF
TRBJ2-5 NA TRBV9 NA TGTGCCAGCAGCGTGGGGACATCGCAAGAGACCCAGTACTTC CASSVGTSQETQYF
TRBJ2-7 TRBD2 TRBV5-1 NA TGCGCCAGCAGCGCTGGGACTAGCGGGAGTTTCTACGAGCAGTACTTC CASSAGTSGSFYEQYF
TRBJ1-4 NA TRBV6-1 NA TGTGCCAGCAGTGGGACGGGGGATAATGAAAAACTGTTTTTT CASSGTGDNEKLFF
TRBJ2-3 TRBD2 TRBV18 NA TGTGCCAGCTCACCCGTGGGTGCGGGAGGCGCAGATACGCAGTATTTT CASSPVGAGGADTQYF
TRBJ2-7 TRBD2 TRBV6-6 NA TGTGCCAGCAGTAATAGCGGGAGCTGGGTGGGAGAGCAGTACTTC CASSNSGSWVGEQYF
TRBJ1-1 TRBD1 TRBV7-3 once TGTGCCAGCAGCACACAGACAGGGCGGGTGGACACTGAAGCTTTCTTT CASSTQTGRVDTEAFF
TRBJ1-3 TRBD1 TRBV10-3 few TGTGCCATCAGGGCCGGGACAGGGGAGTCGAACACCATATATTTT CAIRAGTGESNTIYF
TRBJ2-5 TRBD2 TRBV4-1 NA TGCGCCAGCAGCCAGATCCAGACTAGCGGAGGAGAGACCCAGTACTTC CASSQIQTSGGETQYF
TRBJ2-7 TRBD1 TRBV6-6 NA TGTGCCAGCAGCCCACGCCGGGACAGGGTTTCCTACGAGCAGTACTTC CASSPRRDRVSYEQYF